These T cell receptor beta chains were read from a single sample in a study of shared clonotypes between healthy human individuals. The data were produced by immunoSEQ multiplex PCR, yet TCRdb's version contains in-frame clones alone and is incomplete. Here the sample spans 800,000 to 950,000 clones, 95% to 97% being singletons. Sequencing was done on a sample of naive CD8+ T cells sorted from blood. The source is a man younger than 40 in good health. Both conserved end residues are part of each CDR3. D genes are given only for firm matches. Not every row has a clone size; where given, it reads once, few, many or a size class.

v_gene	j_gene	d_gene	abundance	CDR3nt	CDR3aa
TRBV10-3	TRBJ2-1	NA	NA	TGTGCCATCAGCGGCCCGAGTGATGAGCAGTTCTTC	CAISGPSDEQFF
TRBV7-9	TRBJ2-1	NA	NA	TGTGCCAGTATGACCACTTCTCGACGGAATGAGCAGTTCTTC	CASMTTSRRNEQFF
TRBV27	TRBJ2-7	NA	once	TGTGCCAGCAGTTTTAGCGGCGAGCAGTACTTC	CASSFSGEQYF
TRBV5-8	TRBJ2-7	NA	once	TGTGCCAGCAGCTTGGGTGTATCCGGGTTCAACGAGCAGTACTTC	CASSLGVSGFNEQYF
TRBV11-3	TRBJ1-5	NA	NA	TGTGCCAGCAGAAAAAGAGCGGGGACGGATCAGCCCCAGCATTTT	CASRKRAGTDQPQHF
TRBV27	TRBJ2-5	NA	NA	TGTGCCAGCAGTTATCTCCTTGGCTCACAAGAGACCCAGTACTTC	CASSYLLGSQETQYF
TRBV30	TRBJ1-2	NA	NA	TGTGCCTGGAGTGTTTTATTGGGGGCAGAAAGGTCCGGCTACACCTTC	CAWSVLLGAERSGYTF
TRBV29-1	TRBJ2-7	NA	NA	TGCAGCGTTGAAGGTTTTGAGGGCCTCGGTTACGAGCAGTACTTC	CSVEGFEGLGYEQYF
TRBV11-2	TRBJ2-7	NA	NA	TGTGCCAGCAGCTCTCGACACTACGAGCAGTACTTC	CASSSRHYEQYF
TRBV28	TRBJ2-7	NA	NA	TGTGCCAGCAGTTCTTACCGGGACGGGGACTACGAGCAGTACTTC	CASSSYRDGDYEQYF
TRBV4-3	TRBJ2-7	TRBD1	NA	TGCGCCAGCAGCCCCGGGACAGGCGCCTACGAGCAGTACTTC	CASSPGTGAYEQYF
TRBV2	TRBJ2-7	NA	NA	TGTGCCAGCAGGGGAAGTCAGGGGTCTCGTTTCTACGAGCAGTACTTC	CASRGSQGSRFYEQYF
TRBV30	TRBJ2-2	NA	NA	TGTGCGCAATCAGACAGGAACACCGGGGAGCTGTTTTTT	CAQSDRNTGELFF
TRBV10-1	TRBJ2-7	TRBD1	NA	TGCGCCAGCAGTGAGTTGCCAGGGGGCACCTACGAGCAGTACTTC	CASSELPGGTYEQYF
TRBV11-2	TRBJ2-2	NA	NA	TGTGCCAGCAGCTTAGATCCTTGGGGGCTCACCGGGGAGCTGTTTTTT	CASSLDPWGLTGELFF
TRBV29-1	TRBJ2-1	TRBD1	NA	TGCAGCGCAGAGAACGACAGGGGCGGGCGTGAGCAGTTCTTC	CSAENDRGGREQFF
TRBV10-3	TRBJ2-1	TRBD2	NA	TGTGCCATCAGTGAGTCGGGGGGGATCTCCTACAATGAGCAGTTCTTC	CAISESGGISYNEQFF
TRBV4-1	TRBJ2-7	TRBD1	NA	TGCGCCAGCAGCCAGCCGACAGGGTTCTACGAGCAGTACTTC	CASSQPTGFYEQYF
TRBV9	TRBJ2-2	NA	NA	TGTGCCAGCAGCGTAGTAACGGGGGAGCTGTTTTTT	CASSVVTGELFF
TRBV27	TRBJ2-2	TRBD2	NA	TGTGCCAGCGCCAGCGGGACTAGCGCGAACACCGGGGAGCTGTTTTTT	CASASGTSANTGELFF
TRBV5-6	TRBJ2-7	NA	once	TGTGCCAGCGCGCCACGGGAAAGCTCCTACGAGCAGTACTTC	CASAPRESSYEQYF
TRBV6-5	TRBJ2-1	TRBD2	NA	TGTGCCAGCACCATGCGGGAGGGGATGTTGAATGAGCAGTTCTTC	CASTMREGMLNEQFF
TRBV6-1	TRBJ2-1	NA	NA	TGTGCCAGCAGTGACCTCCGTACATCCGAGCAGTTCTTC	CASSDLRTSEQFF
TRBV27	TRBJ2-5	NA	NA	TGTGCCAGCAGTTTATCGCCCTACGAGGGGCGCGGAGAGACCCAGTACTTC	CASSLSPYEGRGETQYF
TRBV7-9	TRBJ2-1	NA	NA	TGTGCCAGCAGCTTAGCGAGAACAAATGAGCAGTTCTTC	CASSLARTNEQFF
TRBV6-5	TRBJ1-1	TRBD1	NA	TGTGCCAGCAGTTTCAATACAGGGGACACTGAAGCTTTCTTT	CASSFNTGDTEAFF
TRBV5-6	TRBJ2-7	NA	NA	TGTGCCAGCAGCTTGGCTCGGGGATACGAGCAGTACTTC	CASSLARGYEQYF
TRBV19	TRBJ2-7	NA	NA	TGTGCCAGTAGCGTAGCACCCACTACCTACGAGCAGTACTTC	CASSVAPTTYEQYF
TRBV12-2	TRBJ1-5	NA	NA	TGTGCAAGTCGCTCAGAACAGGGACCCAATCAGCCCCAGCATTTT	CASRSEQGPNQPQHF
TRBV2	TRBJ1-2	NA	NA	TGTGCCAGCACCGAGCCAACAGCCTATGGCTACACCTTC	CASTEPTAYGYTF
TRBV6-6	TRBJ2-2	NA	NA	TGTGCCAGCAGTCCCAACACCGGGGAGCTGTTTTTT	CASSPNTGELFF
TRBV4-3	TRBJ2-7	NA	NA	TGCGCCAGCAGCCAAGGGCGTCAGGGCCCCTACGAGCAGTACTTC	CASSQGRQGPYEQYF
TRBV6-5	TRBJ1-1	TRBD1	NA	TGTGCCAGCAGTTCTCCGGGACAGGGTTGGACTGAAGCTTTCTTT	CASSSPGQGWTEAFF
TRBV6-5	TRBJ1-1	NA	NA	TGTGCCAGCAGCCTCGGAACAGGGCGGAACACTGAAGCTTTCTTT	CASSLGTGRNTEAFF
TRBV29-1	TRBJ2-6	NA	NA	TGCAGCGTTGAAGATCTGCCGGCCTCTGGGGCCAACGTCCTGACTTTC	CSVEDLPASGANVLTF
TRBV27	TRBJ2-5	TRBD1	NA	TGTGCCAGCAGACGAGAATCGGACAGGGGAGACAAAGAGACCCAGTACTTC	CASRRESDRGDKETQYF
TRBV7-8	TRBJ2-7	NA	NA	TGTGCCAGCAGGATGTCGAACGGCGGCCCTCTCGAGCAGTACTTC	CASRMSNGGPLEQYF
TRBV27	TRBJ2-7	NA	NA	TGTGCCAGCAGGCTAAACGACGCCGTCGACGAGCAGTACTTC	CASRLNDAVDEQYF
TRBV27	TRBJ2-7	TRBD2	NA	TGTGCCAGCAGTGCCGGGACTACCTACGAGCAGTACTTC	CASSAGTTYEQYF
TRBV6-1	TRBJ1-1	NA	NA	TGTGCCAGCAGCGCAGGAATGGGCACTGAAGCTTTCTTT	CASSAGMGTEAFF
TRBV6-5	TRBJ2-6	NA	NA	TGTGCCAGCAGTTTGCCTGGGGCCAACGTCCTGACTTTC	CASSLPGANVLTF
TRBV7-9	TRBJ1-1	TRBD1	NA	TGTGCCAGCACTCAGGGGGCGAGCACTGAAGCTTTCTTT	CASTQGASTEAFF
TRBV19	TRBJ1-5	NA	NA	TGTGCCAGTAGCTATAACCGGGACAATAGCAATCAGCCCCAGCATTTT	CASSYNRDNSNQPQHF
TRBV5-1	TRBJ2-5	NA	NA	TGCGCCAGCAGCTTGGAAATCCGAGAGGTTGGAGAGACCCAGTACTTC	CASSLEIREVGETQYF
TRBV25-1	TRBJ2-3	TRBD2	NA	TGTGCCAGCAGTGAGGTAGGGCGGGAGAGCACAGATACGCAGTATTTT	CASSEVGRESTDTQYF
TRBV5-1	TRBJ1-1	NA	NA	TGCGCCAGCAGCTTGGAATGGGCCATGAACACTGAAGCTTTCTTT	CASSLEWAMNTEAFF
TRBV7-8	TRBJ1-2	NA	NA	TGTGCCAGCAGCTTAGTAGCCAGGTCTGATGGCTACACCTTC	CASSLVARSDGYTF
TRBV5-1	TRBJ2-3	NA	NA	TGCGCCAGCAGCTTGGCCGGGGGACCATTTTCCACAGATACGCAGTATTTT	CASSLAGGPFSTDTQYF
TRBV4-1	TRBJ2-1	NA	once	TGCGCCAGCAGCCACGGACGGGGCAATGAGCAGTTCTTC	CASSHGRGNEQFF
TRBV5-4	TRBJ2-3	TRBD2	NA	TGTGCCAGCAGCGATGGACTAGCGGGAGCACCAGATACGCAGTATTTT	CASSDGLAGAPDTQYF
TRBV10-3	TRBJ1-2	NA	NA	TGTGCCACCCGGCGGGTAGATTCCGAGGGGGGCTACACCTTC	CATRRVDSEGGYTF
TRBV13	TRBJ1-1	NA	NA	TGTGCCAGCAGCTTGGGCCCCAAGCAGGGGTCGAACACTGAAGCTTTCTTT	CASSLGPKQGSNTEAFF
TRBV5-5	TRBJ2-7	TRBD1	NA	TGTGCCAGCAGCTCTGGGACAGGGGTTCGCGAGCAGTACTTC	CASSSGTGVREQYF
TRBV7-9	TRBJ2-3	NA	NA	TGTGCCAGCAGCTCTCCGAGGGACACCACAGATACGCAGTATTTT	CASSSPRDTTDTQYF
TRBV9	TRBJ2-3	NA	NA	TGTGCCAGCAGCGTAGAGGGGGGGATGACCACAGATACGCAGTATTTT	CASSVEGGMTTDTQYF
TRBV27	TRBJ1-5	NA	NA	TGTGCCAGCAGTTTAATGCAGCATCAGCCCCAGCATTTT	CASSLMQHQPQHF
TRBV2	TRBJ2-7	NA	once	TGTGCCAGCAGGGTACAGGGAAACGAGCAGTACTTC	CASRVQGNEQYF
TRBV28	TRBJ2-7	NA	NA	TGTGCCAGCAGAGACAGCCGGGACATACCGAGCTCCCACGAGCAGTACTTC	CASRDSRDIPSSHEQYF
TRBV7-8	TRBJ2-1	NA	NA	TGTGCCAGCAGACCCTCGTCATCAGGGGAGGACTACAATGAGCAGTTCTTC	CASRPSSSGEDYNEQFF